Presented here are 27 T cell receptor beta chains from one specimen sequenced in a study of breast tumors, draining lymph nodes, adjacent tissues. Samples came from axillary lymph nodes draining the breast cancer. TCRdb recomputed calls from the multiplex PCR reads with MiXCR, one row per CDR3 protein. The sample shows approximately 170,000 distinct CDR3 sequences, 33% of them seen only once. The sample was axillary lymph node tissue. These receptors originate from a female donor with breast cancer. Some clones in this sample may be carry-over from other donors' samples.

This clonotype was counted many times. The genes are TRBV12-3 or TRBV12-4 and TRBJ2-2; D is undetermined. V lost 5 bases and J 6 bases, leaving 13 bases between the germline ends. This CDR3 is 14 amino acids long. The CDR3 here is CASSPPREAGELFF. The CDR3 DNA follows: TGTGCCAGCAGTCCCCCCCGAGAGGCCGGGGAGCTGTTTTTT.

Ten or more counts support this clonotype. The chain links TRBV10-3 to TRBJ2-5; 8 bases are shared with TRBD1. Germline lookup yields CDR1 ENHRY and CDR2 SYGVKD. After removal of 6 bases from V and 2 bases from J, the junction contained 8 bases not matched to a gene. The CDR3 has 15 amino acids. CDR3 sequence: CAIRGQGIRQETQYF. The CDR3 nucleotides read TGTGCCATCAGAGGACAGGGAATTCGACAAGAGACCCAGTACTTC.

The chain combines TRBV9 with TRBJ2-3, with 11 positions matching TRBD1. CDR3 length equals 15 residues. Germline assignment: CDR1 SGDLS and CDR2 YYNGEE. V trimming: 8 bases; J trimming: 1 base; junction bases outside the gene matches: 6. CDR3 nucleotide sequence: TGTGCCAGTAGGGACAGGGGGGATGGCACAGATACGCAGTATTTT. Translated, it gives CASRDRGDGTDTQYF.

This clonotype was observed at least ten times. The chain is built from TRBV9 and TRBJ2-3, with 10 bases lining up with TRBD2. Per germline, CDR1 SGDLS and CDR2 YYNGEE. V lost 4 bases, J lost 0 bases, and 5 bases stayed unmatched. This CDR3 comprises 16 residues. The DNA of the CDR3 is TGTGCCAGCAGCTCTAGCGGGAGTCCTAGCACAGATACGCAGTATTTT. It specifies CASSSSGSPSTDTQYF.

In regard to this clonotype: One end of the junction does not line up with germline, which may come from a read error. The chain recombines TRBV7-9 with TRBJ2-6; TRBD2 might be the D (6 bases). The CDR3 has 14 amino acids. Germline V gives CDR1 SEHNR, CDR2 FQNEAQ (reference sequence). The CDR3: CASIPSGGDNVLTF. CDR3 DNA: TGTGCCAGCATCCCATCAGGCGGGGACAACGTCCTGACTTTC.

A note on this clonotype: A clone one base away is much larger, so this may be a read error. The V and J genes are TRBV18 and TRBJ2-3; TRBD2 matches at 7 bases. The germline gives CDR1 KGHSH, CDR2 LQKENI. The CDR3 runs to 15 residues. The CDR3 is CASSPPTGGRDTQCF. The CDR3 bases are TGTGCCAGCTCACCACCGACGGGGGGTCGAGATACGCAGTGTTTT.

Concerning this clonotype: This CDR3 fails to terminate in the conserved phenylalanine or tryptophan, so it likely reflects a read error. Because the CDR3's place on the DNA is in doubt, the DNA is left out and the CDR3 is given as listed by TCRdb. CDR3 sequence: CASKIGRGT. The genes are TRBV2 and TRBJ2-6; the D call in the table, TRBD1, was not verified against the DNA. Germline-derived CDR1 and CDR2 are SNHLY and FYNNEI. The CDR3 spans 9 amino acids, including both terminal residues.

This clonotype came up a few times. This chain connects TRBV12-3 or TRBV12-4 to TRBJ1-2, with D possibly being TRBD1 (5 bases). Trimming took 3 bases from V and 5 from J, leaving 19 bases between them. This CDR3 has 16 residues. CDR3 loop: CASSFTGGGDGYGYTF. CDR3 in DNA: TGTGCCAGCAGTTTCACGGGAGGAGGGGATGGGTATGGCTACACCTTC.

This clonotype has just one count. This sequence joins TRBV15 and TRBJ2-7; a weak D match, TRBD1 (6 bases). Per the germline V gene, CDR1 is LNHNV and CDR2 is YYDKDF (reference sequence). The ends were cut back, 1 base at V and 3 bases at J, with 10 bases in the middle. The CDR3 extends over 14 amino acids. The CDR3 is CATSRGTENYEQYF. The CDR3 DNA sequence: TGTGCCACCAGCAGAGGGACAGAAAACTACGAGCAGTACTTC.

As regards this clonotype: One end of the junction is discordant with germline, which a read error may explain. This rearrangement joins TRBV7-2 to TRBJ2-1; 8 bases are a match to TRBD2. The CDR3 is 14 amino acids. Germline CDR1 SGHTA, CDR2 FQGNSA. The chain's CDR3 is CAGSPRLATNEQFF. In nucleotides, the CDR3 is TGTGCCGGCAGCCCTCGACTAGCGACGAATGAGCAGTTCTTC.

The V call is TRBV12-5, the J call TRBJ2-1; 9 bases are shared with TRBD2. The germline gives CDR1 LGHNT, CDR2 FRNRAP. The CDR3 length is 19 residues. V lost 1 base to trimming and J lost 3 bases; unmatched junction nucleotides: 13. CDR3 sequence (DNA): TGTGCTAGTGGTTTGGCTATGGTTGGCGGGGGGGCTTTCTACAATGAGCAGTTCTTC. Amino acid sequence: CASGLAMVGGGAFYNEQFF.

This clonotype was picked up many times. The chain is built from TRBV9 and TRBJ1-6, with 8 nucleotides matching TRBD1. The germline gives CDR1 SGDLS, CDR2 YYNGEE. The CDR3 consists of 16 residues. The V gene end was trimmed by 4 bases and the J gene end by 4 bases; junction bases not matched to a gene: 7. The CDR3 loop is CASSPRTGIYNSPLHF. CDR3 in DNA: TGTGCCAGCAGCCCGAGGACAGGGATTTATAATTCACCCCTCCACTTT. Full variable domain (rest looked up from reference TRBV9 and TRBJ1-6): DSGVTQTPKHLITATGQRVTLRCSPRSGDLSVYWYQQSLDQGLQFLIQYYNGEERAKGNILERFSAQQFPDLHSELNLSSLELGDSALYFCASSPRTGIYNSPLHFGNGTRLTVT.

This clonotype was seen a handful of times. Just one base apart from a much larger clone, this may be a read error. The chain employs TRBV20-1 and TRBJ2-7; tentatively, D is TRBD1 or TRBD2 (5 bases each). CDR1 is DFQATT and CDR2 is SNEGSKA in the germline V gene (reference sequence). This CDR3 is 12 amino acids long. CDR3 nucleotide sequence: TGCAGTGCTAGAGAGGGACCTCTCGAGCCGTACTTC. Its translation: CSAREGPLEPYF.

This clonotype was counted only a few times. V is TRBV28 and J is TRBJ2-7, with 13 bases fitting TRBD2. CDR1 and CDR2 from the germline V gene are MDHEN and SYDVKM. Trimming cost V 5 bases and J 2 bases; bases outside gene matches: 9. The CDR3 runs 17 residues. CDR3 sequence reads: CASSAPGTSGNPYEQYF. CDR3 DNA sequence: TGTGCCAGCAGTGCGCCCGGGACTAGCGGGAACCCCTACGAGCAGTACTTC.

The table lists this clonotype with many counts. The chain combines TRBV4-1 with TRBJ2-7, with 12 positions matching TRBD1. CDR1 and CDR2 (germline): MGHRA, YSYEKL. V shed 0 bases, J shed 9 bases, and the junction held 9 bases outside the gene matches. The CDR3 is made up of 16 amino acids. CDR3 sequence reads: CASSQDAGTGGAGQYF. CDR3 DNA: TGCGCCAGCAGCCAAGATGCGGGGACAGGGGGCGCGGGGCAGTACTTC.

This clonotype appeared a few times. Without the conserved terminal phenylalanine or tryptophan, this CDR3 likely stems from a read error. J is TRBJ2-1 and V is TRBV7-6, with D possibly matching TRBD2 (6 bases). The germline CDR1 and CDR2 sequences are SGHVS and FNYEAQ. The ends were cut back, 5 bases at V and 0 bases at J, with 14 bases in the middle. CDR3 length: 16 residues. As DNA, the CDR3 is TGTGCCAGCAGCCCGCGCACCGGGAGCTCCTACAATGAGCAGTTCCTC. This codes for CASSPRTGSSYNEQFL.

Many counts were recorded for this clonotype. CDR3: CASSLAGGRGSNQPQHF. In DNA form, the CDR3 reads TGTGCCAGCAGTTTAGCGGGGGGCAGGGGTAGCAATCAGCCCCAGCATTTT. The V gene is TRBV12-3 or TRBV12-4, the J gene TRBJ1-5; possible D gene TRBD1, 6 bases. The length of the CDR3 is 17 residues. V lost 0 bases and J 0 bases, leaving 12 bases between the germline ends.

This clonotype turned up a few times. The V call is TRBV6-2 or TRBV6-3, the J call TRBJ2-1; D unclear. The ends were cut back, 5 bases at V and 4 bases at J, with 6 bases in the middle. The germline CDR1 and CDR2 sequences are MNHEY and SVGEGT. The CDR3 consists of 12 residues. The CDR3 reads CASSGPYNEQFF. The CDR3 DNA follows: TGTGCCAGCAGTGGGCCGTACAATGAGCAGTTCTTC.

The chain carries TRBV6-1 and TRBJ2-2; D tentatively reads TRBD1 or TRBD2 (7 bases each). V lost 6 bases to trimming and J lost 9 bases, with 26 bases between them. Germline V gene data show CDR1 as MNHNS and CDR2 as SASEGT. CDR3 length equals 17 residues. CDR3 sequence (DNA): TGTGCCAGCAGAGAACCCCACGAGGGGGCCGGGGGGAGGGAGCTGTTTTTT. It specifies CASREPHEGAGGRELFF.

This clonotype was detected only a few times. CDR3 amino acids: CASSSGLAGGYAYEQYF. For the CDR3, the DNA is TGTGCCAGCAGTTCGGGACTAGCGGGGGGTTACGCCTACGAGCAGTACTTC. The chain recombines TRBV27 with TRBJ2-7; the match to TRBD2 covers 15 bases. V dropped 4 bases and J dropped 2; count of bases not matched to a gene: 6. The V gene's germline CDR1 is MNHEY and CDR2 SMNVEV (reference sequence). The CDR3 spans 17 residues.

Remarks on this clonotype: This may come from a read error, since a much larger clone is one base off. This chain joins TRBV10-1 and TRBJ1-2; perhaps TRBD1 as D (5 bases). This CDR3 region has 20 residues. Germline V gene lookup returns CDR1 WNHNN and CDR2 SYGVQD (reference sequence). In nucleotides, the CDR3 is TGCGCCAGCAAGAGTTACAAACCCCGAGGGAGCGGGGGATCTAGCTATGGCTACCCCTTC. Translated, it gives CASKSYKPRGSGGSSYGYPF.

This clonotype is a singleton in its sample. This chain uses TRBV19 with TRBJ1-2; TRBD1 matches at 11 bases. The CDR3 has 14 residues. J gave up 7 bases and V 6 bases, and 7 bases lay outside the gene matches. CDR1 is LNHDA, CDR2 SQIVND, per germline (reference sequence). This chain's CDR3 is CASRSGQGAVGYTF. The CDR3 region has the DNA TGTGCCAGTAGATCTGGACAGGGGGCGGTTGGCTACACCTTC.

The CDR3 DNA reads TGTGCCAGCAGTACCGACCCCGTTAACTATGGCTACACCTTC. It codes for CASSTDPVNYGYTF. This rearrangement joins TRBV2 to TRBJ1-2, with no clear D. V dropped 5 bases and J dropped 1 base, with 11 bases sitting between them. The CDR3 is made up of 14 amino acids. The V gene's germline CDR1 is SNHLY and CDR2 FYNNEI. The full variable domain, rest sourced from reference TRBV2 and TRBJ1-2, is EPEVTQTPSHQVTQMGQEVILRCVPISNHLYFYWYRQILGQKVEFLVSFYNNEISEKSEIFDDQFSVERPDGSNFTLKIRSTKLEDSAMYFCASSTDPVNYGYTFGSGTRLTVV.

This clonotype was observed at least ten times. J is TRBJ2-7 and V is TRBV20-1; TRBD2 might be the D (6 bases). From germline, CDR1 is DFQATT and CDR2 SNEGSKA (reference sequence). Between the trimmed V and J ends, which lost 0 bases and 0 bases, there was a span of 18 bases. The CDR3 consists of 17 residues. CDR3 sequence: CSARDLVAEHRSYEQYF. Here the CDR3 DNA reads TGCAGTGCTAGAGATTTAGTAGCGGAGCATCGCTCCTACGAGCAGTACTTC.

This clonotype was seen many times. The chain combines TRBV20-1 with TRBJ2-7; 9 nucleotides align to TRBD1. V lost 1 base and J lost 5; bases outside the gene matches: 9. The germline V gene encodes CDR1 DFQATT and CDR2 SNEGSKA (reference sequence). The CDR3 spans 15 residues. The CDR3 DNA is TGCAGTGCTAGAGCCGACAGGGGGAATAGGAACGAGCAGTACTTC. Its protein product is CSARADRGNRNEQYF.

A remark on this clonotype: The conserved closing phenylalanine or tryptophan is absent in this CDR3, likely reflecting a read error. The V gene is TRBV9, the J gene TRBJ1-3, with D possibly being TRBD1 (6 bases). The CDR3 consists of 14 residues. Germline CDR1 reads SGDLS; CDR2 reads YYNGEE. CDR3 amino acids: CVSSVSGAGNTIYL. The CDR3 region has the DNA TGTGTCAGCAGCGTATCAGGGGCTGGAAACACCATATATCTT.

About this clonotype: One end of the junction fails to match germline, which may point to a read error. The CDR3 region has the DNA TGTGTCAGCAGTTTAGCCCATAATTCGGCCGACGTCCTGACTTTC. Encoded protein: CVSSLAHNSADVLTF. This chain uses TRBV12-3 or TRBV12-4 with TRBJ2-6; D gene ambiguous. This CDR3 comprises 15 residues.